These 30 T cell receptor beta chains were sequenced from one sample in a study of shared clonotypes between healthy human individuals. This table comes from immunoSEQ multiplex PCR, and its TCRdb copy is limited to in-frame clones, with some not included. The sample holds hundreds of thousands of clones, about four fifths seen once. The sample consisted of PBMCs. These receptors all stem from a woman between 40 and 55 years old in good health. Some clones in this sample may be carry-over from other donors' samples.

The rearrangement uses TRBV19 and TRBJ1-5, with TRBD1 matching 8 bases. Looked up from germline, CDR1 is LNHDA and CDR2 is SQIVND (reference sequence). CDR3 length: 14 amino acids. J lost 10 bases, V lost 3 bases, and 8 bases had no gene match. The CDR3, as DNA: TGTGCCAGTAGTATGGGGACAGGCCGCTACCCCCAGCATTTT. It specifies CASSMGTGRYPQHF.

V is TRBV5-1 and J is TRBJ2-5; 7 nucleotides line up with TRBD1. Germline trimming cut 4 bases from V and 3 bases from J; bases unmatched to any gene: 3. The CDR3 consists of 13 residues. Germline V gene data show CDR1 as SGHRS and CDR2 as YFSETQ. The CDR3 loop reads CASSLGTEETQYF. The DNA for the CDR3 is TGCGCCAGCAGCCTCGGGACAGAAGAGACCCAGTACTTC.

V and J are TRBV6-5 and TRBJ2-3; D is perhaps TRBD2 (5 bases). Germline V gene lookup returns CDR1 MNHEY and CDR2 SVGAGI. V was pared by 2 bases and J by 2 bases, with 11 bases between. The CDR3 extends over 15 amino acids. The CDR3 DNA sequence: TGTGCCAGCAGTTACCGGGGAAGGGACACAGATACGCAGTATTTT. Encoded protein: CASSYRGRDTDTQYF.

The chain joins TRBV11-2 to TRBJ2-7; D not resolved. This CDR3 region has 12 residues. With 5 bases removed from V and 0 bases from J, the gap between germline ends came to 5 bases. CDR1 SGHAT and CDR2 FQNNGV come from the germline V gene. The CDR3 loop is CASSGASYEQYF. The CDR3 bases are TGTGCCAGCAGCGGCGCCTCCTACGAGCAGTACTTC.

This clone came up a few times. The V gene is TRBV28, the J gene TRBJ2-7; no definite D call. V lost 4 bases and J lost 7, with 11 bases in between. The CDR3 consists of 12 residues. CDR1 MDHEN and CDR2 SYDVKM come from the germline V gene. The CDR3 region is CASSSPSREQYF. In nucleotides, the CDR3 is TGTGCCAGCAGTTCCCCTTCGAGAGAGCAGTACTTC.

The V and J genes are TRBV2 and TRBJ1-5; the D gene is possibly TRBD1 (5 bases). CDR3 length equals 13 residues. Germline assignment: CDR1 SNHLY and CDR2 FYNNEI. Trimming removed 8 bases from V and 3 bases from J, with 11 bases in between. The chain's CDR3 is CASGGDTNQPQHF. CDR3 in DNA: TGTGCCAGCGGGGGGGATACCAATCAGCCCCAGCATTTT.

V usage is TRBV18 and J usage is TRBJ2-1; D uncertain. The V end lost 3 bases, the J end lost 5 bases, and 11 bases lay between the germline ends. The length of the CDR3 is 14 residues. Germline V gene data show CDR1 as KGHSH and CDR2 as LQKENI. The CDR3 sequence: CASSPRATDNEQFF. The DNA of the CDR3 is TGTGCCAGCTCACCCCGGGCAACTGACAATGAGCAGTTCTTC. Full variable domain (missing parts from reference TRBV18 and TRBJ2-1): NAGVMQNPRHLVRRRGQEARLRCSPMKGHSHVYWYRQLPEEGLKFMVYLQKENIIDESGMPKERFSAEFPKEGPSILRIQQVVRGDSAAYFCASSPRATDNEQFFGPGTRLTVL.

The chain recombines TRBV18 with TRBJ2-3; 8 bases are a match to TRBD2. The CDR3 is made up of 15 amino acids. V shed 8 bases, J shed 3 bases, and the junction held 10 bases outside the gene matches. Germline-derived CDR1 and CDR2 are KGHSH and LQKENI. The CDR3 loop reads CASLGGDEWTDTQYF. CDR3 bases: TGTGCCAGCCTCGGGGGGGACGAGTGGACAGATACGCAGTATTTT.

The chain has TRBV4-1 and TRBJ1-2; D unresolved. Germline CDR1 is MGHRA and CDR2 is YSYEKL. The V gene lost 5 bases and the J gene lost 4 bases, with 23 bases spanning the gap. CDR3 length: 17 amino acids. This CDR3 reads CASSRSIDAGLGYGYTF. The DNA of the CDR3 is TGCGCCAGCAGCAGGAGCATAGACGCCGGGCTGGGCTATGGCTACACCTTC.

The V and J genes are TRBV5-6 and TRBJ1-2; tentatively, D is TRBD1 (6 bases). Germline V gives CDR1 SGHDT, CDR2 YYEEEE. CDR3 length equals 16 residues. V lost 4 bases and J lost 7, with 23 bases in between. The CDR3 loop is CASSLAPPGQRSGYTF. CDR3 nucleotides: TGTGCCAGCAGCCTGGCTCCTCCGGGACAACGCTCTGGCTACACCTTC.

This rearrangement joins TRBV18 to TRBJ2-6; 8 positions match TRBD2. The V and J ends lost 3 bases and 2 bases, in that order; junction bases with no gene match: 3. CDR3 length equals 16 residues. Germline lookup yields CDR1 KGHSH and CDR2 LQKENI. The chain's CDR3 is CASSPPGGAGANVLTF. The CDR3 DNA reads TGTGCCAGCTCACCCCCGGGGGGGGCTGGGGCCAACGTCCTGACTTTC.

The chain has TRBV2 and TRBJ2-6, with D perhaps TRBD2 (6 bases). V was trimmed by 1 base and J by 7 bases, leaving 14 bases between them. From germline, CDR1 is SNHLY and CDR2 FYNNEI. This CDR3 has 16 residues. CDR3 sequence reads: CASSEEGRIAANVLTF. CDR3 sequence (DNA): TGTGCCAGCAGTGAAGAGGGGAGGATAGCCGCCAACGTCCTGACTTTC.

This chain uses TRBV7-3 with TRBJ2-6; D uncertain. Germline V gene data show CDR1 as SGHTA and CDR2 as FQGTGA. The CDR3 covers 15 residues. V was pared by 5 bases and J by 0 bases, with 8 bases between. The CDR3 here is CASSPESSGANVLTF. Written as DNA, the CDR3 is TGTGCCAGCAGCCCAGAGAGCTCTGGGGCCAACGTCCTGACTTTC.

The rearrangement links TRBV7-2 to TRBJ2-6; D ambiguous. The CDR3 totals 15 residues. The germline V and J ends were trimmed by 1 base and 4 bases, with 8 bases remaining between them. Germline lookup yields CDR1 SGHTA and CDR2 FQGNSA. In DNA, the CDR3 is TGTGCCAGCAGCTTAGAGGGTACCGGGGCCAACGTCCTGACTTTC. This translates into CASSLEGTGANVLTF.

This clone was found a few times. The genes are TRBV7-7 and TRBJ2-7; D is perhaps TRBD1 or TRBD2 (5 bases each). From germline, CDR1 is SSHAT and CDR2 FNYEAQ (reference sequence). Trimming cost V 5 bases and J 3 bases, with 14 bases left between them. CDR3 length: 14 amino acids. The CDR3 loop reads CASSPGRTHYEQYF. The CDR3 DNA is TGTGCCAGCAGCCCGGGACGTACGCACTACGAGCAGTACTTC. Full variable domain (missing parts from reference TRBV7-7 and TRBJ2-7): GAGVSQSPRYKVTKRGQDVTLRCDPISSHATLYWYQQALGQGPEFLTYFNYEAQPDKSGLPSDRFSAERPEGSISTLTIQRTEQRDSAMYRCASSPGRTHYEQYFGPGTRLTVT.

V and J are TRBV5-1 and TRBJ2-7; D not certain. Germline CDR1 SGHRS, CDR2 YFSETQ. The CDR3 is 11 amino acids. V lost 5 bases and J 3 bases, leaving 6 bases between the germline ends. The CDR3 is CASRGNYEQYF. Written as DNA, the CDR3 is TGCGCCAGCAGGGGTAACTACGAGCAGTACTTC. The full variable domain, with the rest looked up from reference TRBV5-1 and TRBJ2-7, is KAGVTQTPRYLIKTRGQQVTLSCSPISGHRSVSWYQQTPGQGLQFLFEYFSETQRNKGNFPGRFSGRQFSNSRSEMNVSTLELGDSALYLCASRGNYEQYFGPGTRLTVT.

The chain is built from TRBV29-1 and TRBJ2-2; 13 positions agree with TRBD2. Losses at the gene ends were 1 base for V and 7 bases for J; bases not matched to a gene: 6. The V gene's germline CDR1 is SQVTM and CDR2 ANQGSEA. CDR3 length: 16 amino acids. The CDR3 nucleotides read TGCAGCGTTGAAGGGGGGGGACTAGCGGGACTCGGGGAGCTGTTTTTT. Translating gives CSVEGGGLAGLGELFF.

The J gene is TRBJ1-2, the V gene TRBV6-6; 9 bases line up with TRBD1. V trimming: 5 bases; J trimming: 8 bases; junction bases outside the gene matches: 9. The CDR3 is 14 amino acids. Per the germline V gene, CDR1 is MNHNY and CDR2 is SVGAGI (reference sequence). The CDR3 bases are TGTGCCAGCAGTCCCCTGGGACAGGGCGTCGGCTACACCTTC. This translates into CASSPLGQGVGYTF.

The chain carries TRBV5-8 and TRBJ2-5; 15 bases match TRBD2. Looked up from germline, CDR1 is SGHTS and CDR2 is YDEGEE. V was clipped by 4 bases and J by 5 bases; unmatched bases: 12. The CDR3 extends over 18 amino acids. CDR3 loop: CASSAGWTSGRAQETQYF. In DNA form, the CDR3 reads TGTGCCAGCAGCGCGGGGTGGACTAGCGGGAGGGCCCAGGAGACCCAGTACTTC.

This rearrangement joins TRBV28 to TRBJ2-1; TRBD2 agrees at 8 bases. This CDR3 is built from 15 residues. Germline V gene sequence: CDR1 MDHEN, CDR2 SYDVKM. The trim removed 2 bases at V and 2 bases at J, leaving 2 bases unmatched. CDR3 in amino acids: CASSLAGRAYNEQFF. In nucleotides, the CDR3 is TGTGCCAGCAGTTTAGCCGGGAGGGCCTACAATGAGCAGTTCTTC. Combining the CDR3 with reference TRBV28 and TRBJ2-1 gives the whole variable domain DVKVTQSSRYLVKRTGEKVFLECVQDMDHENMFWYRQDPGLGLRLIYFSYDVKMKEKGDIPEGYSVSREKKERFSLILESASTNQTSMYLCASSLAGRAYNEQFFGPGTRLTVL.

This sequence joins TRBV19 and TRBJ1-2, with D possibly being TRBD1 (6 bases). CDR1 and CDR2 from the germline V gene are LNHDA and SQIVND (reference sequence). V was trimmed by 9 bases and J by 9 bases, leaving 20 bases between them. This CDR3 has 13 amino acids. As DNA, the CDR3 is TGTGCCAGGGCAATTCTGACAGGCCGTAGCTACACCTTC. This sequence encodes CARAILTGRSYTF.

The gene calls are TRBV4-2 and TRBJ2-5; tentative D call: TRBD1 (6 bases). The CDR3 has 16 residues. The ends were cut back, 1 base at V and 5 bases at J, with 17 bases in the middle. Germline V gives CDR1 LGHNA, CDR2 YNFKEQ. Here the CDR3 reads CASSQGTASKGETQYF. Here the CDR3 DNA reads TGTGCCAGCAGCCAAGGGACAGCGTCGAAAGGGGAGACCCAGTACTTC.

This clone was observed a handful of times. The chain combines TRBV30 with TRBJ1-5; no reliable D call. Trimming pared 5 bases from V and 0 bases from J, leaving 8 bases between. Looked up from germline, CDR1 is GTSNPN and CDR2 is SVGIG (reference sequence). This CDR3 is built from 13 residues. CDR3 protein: CAWGPYSNQPQHF. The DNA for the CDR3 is TGTGCCTGGGGCCCGTATAGCAATCAGCCCCAGCATTTT.

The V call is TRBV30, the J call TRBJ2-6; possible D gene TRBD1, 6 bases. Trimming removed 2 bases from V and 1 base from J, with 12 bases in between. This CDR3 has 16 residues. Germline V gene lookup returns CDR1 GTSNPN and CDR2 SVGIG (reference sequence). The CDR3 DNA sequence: TGTGCCTGGAGTCCAAAAAGGGGGTCTGGGGCCAACGTCCTGACTTTC. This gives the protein CAWSPKRGSGANVLTF.

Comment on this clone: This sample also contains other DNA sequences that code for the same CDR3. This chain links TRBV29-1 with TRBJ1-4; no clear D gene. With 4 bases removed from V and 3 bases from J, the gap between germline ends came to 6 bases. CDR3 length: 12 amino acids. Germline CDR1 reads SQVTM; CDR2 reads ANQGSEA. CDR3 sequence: CSVAQANEKLFF. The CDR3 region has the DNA TGCAGCGTTGCTCAGGCTAATGAAAAACTGTTTTTT.

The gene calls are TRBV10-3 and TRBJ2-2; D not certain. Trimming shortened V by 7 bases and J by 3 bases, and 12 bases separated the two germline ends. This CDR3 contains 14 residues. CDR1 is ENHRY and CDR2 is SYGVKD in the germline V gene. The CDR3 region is CAITRDRDTGELFF. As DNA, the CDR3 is TGTGCCATCACCCGCGATCGAGACACCGGGGAGCTGTTTTTT.

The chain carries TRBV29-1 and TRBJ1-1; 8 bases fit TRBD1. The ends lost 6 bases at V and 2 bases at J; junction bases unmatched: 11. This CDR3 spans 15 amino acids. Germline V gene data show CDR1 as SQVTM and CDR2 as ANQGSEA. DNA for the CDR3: TGCAGCGTGAGCCAGGACAGGGCTCCTAACACTGAAGCTTTCTTT. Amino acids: CSVSQDRAPNTEAFF.

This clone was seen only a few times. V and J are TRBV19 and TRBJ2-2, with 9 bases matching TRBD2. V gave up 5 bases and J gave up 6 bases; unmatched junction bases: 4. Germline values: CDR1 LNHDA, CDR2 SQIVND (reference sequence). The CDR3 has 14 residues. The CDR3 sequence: CASSVSGRPGELFF. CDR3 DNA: TGTGCCAGTAGTGTTAGCGGGAGACCCGGGGAGCTGTTTTTT.

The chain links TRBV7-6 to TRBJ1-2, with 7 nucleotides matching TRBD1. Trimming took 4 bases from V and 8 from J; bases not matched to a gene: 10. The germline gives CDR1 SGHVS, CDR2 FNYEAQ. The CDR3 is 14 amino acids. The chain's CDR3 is CASSWRDREGGYTF. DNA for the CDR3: TGTGCCAGCAGCTGGAGGGACAGAGAGGGGGGCTACACCTTC.

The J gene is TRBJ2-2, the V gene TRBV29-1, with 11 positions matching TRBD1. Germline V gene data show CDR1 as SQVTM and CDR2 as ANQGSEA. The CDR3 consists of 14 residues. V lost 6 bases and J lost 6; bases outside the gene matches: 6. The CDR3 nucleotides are TGCAGCGTACGATGGACAGGGGGCCCCGGGGAGCTGTTTTTT. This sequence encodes CSVRWTGGPGELFF.